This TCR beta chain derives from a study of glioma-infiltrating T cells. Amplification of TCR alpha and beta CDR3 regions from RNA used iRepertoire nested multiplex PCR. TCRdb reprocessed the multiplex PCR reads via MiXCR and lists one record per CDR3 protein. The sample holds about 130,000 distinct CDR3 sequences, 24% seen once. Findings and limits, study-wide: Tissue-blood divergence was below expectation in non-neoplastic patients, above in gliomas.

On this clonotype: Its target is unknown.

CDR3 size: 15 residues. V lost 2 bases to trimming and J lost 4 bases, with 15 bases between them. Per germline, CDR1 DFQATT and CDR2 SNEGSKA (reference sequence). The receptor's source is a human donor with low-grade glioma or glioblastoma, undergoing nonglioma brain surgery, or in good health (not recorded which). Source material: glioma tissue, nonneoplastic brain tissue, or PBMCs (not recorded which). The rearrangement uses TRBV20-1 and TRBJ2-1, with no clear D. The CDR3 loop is CSARIIGSAYNEQFF. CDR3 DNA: TGCAGTGCTAGAATTATCGGGTCGGCATACAATGAGCAGTTCTTC.